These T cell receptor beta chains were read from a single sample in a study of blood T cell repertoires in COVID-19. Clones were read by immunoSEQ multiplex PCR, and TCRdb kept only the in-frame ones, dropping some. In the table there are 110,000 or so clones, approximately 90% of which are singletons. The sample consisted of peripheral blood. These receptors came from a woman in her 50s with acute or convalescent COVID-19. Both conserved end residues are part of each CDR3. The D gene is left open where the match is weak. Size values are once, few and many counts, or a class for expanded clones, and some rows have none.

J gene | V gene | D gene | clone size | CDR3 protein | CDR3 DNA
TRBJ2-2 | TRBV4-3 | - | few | CASSPRGGANTGELFF | TGCGCCAGCAGCCCCCGCGGGGGCGCGAACACCGGGGAGCTGTTTTTT
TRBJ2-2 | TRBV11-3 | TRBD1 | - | CASSTYRGGELFF | TGTGCCAGCAGCACGTACAGGGGCGGGGAGCTGTTTTTT
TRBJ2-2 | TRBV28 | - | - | CASSFRTFWNTGELFF | TGTGCCAGCAGTTTCCGGACTTTTTGGAACACCGGGGAGCTGTTTTTT
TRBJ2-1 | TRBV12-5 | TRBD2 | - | CASGLNTGTSLFF | TGTGCTAGTGGTTTGAACACCGGGACTAGCTTGTTCTTC
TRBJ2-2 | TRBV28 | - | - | CASRGHFLPLNTGELFF | TGTGCCAGCAGGGGACACTTCCTTCCCCTAAACACCGGGGAGCTGTTTTTT
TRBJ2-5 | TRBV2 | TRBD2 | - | CASSRDLAGAGETQYF | TGTGCCAGCAGCCGGGACTTAGCGGGAGCAGGAGAGACCCAGTACTTC
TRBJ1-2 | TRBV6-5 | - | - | CASSRGFYGYTF | TGTGCCAGCAGTCGAGGGTTCTATGGCTACACCTTC
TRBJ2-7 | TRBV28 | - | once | CASSLSGGGGYEQYF | TGTGCCAGCAGTTTATCGGGCGGAGGCGGCTACGAGCAGTACTTC
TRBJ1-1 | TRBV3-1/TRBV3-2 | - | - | CASSQEGRAEAFF | TGTGCCAGCAGCCAAGAAGGGAGAGCTGAAGCTTTCTTT
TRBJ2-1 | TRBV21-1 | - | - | CAGTTGDLARTYNEQFF | TGTGCCGGAACTACAGGGGACCTCGCCAGGACTTACAATGAGCAGTTCTTC
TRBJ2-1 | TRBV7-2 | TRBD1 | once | CASSFRQGTNEQFF | TGTGCCAGCAGCTTTCGACAGGGAACCAATGAGCAGTTCTTC
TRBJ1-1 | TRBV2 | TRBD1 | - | CASRLQGVWTEAFF | TGTGCCAGCCGTTTACAGGGGGTATGGACTGAAGCTTTCTTT
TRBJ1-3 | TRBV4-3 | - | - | CASSQEPLQFSGNTIYF | TGCGCCAGCAGCCAAGAACCTTTACAGTTCTCTGGAAACACCATATATTTT
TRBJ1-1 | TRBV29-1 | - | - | CSTRQRLNTEAFF | TGCAGCACAAGACAGCGCCTCAACACTGAAGCTTTCTTT
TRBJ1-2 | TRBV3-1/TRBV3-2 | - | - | CASSQDSVQGNGYTF | TGTGCCAGCAGCCAAGATAGTGTTCAGGGAAATGGCTACACCTTC
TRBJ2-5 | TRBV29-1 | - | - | CSVDTDRELRKGQETQYF | TGCAGCGTTGATACGGACAGAGAGCTCCGGAAGGGGCAAGAGACCCAGTACTTC
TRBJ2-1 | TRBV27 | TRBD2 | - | CASSFSSGGFNEQFF | TGTGCCAGCAGTTTTTCTAGCGGGGGGTTTAATGAGCAGTTCTTC
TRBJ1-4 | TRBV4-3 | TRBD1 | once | CASSQGDRGPTNEKLFF | TGCGCCAGCAGCCAAGGCGACAGGGGGCCTACTAATGAAAAACTGTTTTTT
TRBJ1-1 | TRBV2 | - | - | CASSEEGVRVGAFF | TGTGCCAGCAGTGAAGAGGGTGTGAGGGTCGGAGCTTTCTTT
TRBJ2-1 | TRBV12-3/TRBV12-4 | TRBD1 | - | CASNRQGSGEQFF | TGTGCCAGCAATAGACAGGGGAGCGGTGAGCAGTTCTTC
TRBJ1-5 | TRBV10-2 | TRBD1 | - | CASSEQGTGNQPQHF | TGCGCCAGCAGTGAGCAAGGGACAGGGAATCAGCCCCAGCATTTT
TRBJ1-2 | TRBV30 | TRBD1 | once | CAWSAGTGGGYTF | TGTGCCTGGAGCGCAGGGACAGGGGGAGGCTACACCTTC
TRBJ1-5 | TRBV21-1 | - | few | CAITGPQHF | TGTGCCATCACGGGGCCCCAGCATTTT
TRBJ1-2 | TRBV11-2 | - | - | CASSSWGEINYGYTF | TGTGCCAGCAGCTCTTGGGGAGAGATAAACTATGGCTACACCTTC
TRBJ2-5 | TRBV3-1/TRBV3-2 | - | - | CASSHKGLAIQETQYF | TGTGCCAGCAGCCATAAGGGGCTAGCGATCCAAGAGACCCAGTACTTC
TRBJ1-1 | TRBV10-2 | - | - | CASSGRGTAGTEAFF | TGCGCCAGCAGTGGGAGGGGCACAGCGGGGACTGAAGCTTTCTTT
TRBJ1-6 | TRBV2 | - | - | CASRRDSVGNSPLHF | TGTGCCAGCAGGCGAGACAGTGTTGGAAATTCACCCCTCCACTTT
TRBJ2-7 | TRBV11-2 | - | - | CASSFLGGQGAYEQYF | TGTGCCAGCAGCTTTCTAGGAGGGCAGGGGGCCTACGAGCAGTACTTC
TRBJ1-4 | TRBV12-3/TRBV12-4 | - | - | CASSTATGPLFF | TGTGCCAGCAGTACGGCGACAGGTCCTCTGTTTTTT
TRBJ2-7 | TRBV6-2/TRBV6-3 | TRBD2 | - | CASTPLAGLYEQYF | TGTGCCAGCACCCCACTAGCGGGCCTGTACGAGCAGTACTTC
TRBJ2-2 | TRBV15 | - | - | CATSPDRPKNTGELFF | TGTGCCACCAGTCCCGACAGGCCTAAGAACACCGGGGAGCTGTTTTTT
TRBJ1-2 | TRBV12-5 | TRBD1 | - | CASGGGDRSNYGYTF | TGTGCTAGTGGGGGAGGGGACAGGTCTAACTATGGCTACACCTTC
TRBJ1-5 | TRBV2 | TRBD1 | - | CASSEGTGGLPQHF | TGTGCCAGCAGTGAAGGAACAGGGGGGCTGCCCCAGCATTTT
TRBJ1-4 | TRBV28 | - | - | CASSLGGSHEKLFF | TGTGCCAGCAGTTTGGGAGGCTCCCATGAAAAACTGTTTTTT
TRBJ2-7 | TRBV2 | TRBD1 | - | CASSETGYSYEQYF | TGTGCCAGCAGTGAGACAGGGTATTCCTACGAGCAGTACTTC
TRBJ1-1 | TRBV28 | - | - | CASRSDRNTEAFF | TGTGCCAGCAGGAGCGACAGGAACACTGAAGCTTTCTTT
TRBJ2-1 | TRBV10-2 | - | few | CASSGGEWGNEQFF | TGCGCCAGCAGTGGGGGGGAGTGGGGCAATGAGCAGTTCTTC
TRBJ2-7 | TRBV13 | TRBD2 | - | CASSLNSGGREQYF | TGTGCCAGCAGCCTTAATTCGGGGGGGCGAGAGCAGTACTTC
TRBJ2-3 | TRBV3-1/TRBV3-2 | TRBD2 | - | CASSPKGGSFTDTQYF | TGTGCCAGCAGCCCCAAGGGCGGGAGTTTCACAGATACGCAGTATTTT
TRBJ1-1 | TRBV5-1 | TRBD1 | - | CASSSGQGKTLNTEAFF | TGCGCCAGCAGCTCGGGACAGGGTAAAACCTTAAACACTGAAGCTTTCTTT
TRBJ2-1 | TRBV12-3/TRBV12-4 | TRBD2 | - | CASSRGLAQFF | TGTGCCAGCAGCCGAGGACTAGCCCAGTTCTTC
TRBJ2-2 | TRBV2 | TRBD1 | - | CASSEIRGHGELFF | TGTGCCAGCAGTGAAATCAGGGGGCACGGGGAGCTGTTTTTT
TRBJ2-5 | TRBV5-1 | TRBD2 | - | CASSFWLAGTQETQYF | TGCGCCAGCAGCTTTTGGCTAGCGGGGACCCAAGAGACCCAGTACTTC
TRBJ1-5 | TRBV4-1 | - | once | CASSQVLNQPQHF | TGCGCCAGCAGCCAAGTTCTGAATCAGCCCCAGCATTTT
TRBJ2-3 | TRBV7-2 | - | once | CASSLAQGATQYF | TGTGCCAGCAGCTTAGCGCAAGGAGCTACGCAGTATTTT
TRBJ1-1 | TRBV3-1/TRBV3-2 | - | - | CASGGGYTEAFF | TGTGCCAGCGGGGGGGGGTACACTGAAGCTTTCTTT
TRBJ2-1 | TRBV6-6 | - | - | CASTPPSKDNEQFF | TGTGCCAGTACTCCCCCTTCGAAAGACAATGAGCAGTTCTTC
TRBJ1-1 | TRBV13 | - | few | CASSFGGKWDTEAFF | TGTGCCAGCAGCTTCGGGGGGAAGTGGGACACTGAAGCTTTCTTT
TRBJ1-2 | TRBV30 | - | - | CAWSGGDYGYTF | TGTGCCTGGAGTGGGGGAGACTATGGCTACACCTTC
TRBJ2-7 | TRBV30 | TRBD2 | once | CAWSPGGGGYEQYF | TGTGCCTGGAGTCCGGGTGGGGGGGGCTACGAGCAGTACTTC
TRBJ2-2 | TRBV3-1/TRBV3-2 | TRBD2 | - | CASSSRTSGLRGELFF | TGTGCCAGCAGCTCCAGGACTAGCGGGCTTAGGGGGGAGCTGTTTTTT
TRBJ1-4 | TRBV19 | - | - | CASSGPGGRREKLFF | TGTGCCAGTAGTGGCCCGGGGGGGCGAAGGGAAAAACTGTTTTTT
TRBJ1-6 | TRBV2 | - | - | CASTRDITYNSPLHF | TGTGCCAGCACCCGAGATATCACCTATAATTCACCCCTCCACTTT
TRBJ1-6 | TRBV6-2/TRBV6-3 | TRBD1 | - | CASSPGQRNSPLHF | TGTGCCAGCAGTCCGGGACAGAGGAATTCACCCCTCCACTTT